The clone carrying this TCR beta chain was observed a few times. As yet, its antigen is unknown. The isolated RNA, all of it, was reverse transcribed, so expressed TCRB transcripts were what got sequenced. Some clones are missing from TCRdb's copy, which holds only in-frame ones; the method was immunoSEQ multiplex PCR. There are over 600,000 clones in the sample; about an eighth occur only once, and approximately 0.11% lies in the top ten. This sample is part of a study of beta chain features in type 1 diabetes. Study-wide context: Patients shared similar age, gender and cell yields with healthy donors. The study examined around 99,000,000 sorted cells across all samples.

Findings of the study overall: Type 1 diabetes patients showed a moderate but significant shortening of TCRB CDR3s in all four CD4+ subsets. Any HLA type influence on TCRB rearrangement was left unresolved here.

CDR3 length equals 15 residues. Germline-derived CDR1 and CDR2 are SEHNR and FQNEAQ (reference sequence). Deletions cut 2 bases from V and 3 bases from J, with 13 bases between. It was via CD45RO/CCR7/CD25/CD127/CD95/CD27 that CD4+ naive, central memory, regulatory and stem cell-like memory cells were sorted. The genes are TRBV7-9 and TRBJ1-1; D perhaps matches TRBD1 (5 bases). This TCR was sampled from a man aged 25 to 45 with type 1 diabetes. Sequenced material: naive CD4+ T cells from blood. In DNA, the CDR3 is TGTGCCAGCAGCTTACCCAGGGTGTATGACACTGAAGCTTTCTTT. Translated, it gives CASSLPRVYDTEAFF.